Below are 10 T cell receptor beta chains sequenced from a single sample in a study of cytomegalovirus exposure and HLA in healthy donors. PCR amplification relied on 60 Vbeta primers (plus 13 Jbeta primers). The table came from immunoSEQ multiplex PCR; TCRdb's copy has only in-frame clones and leaves some out. The data contain 170,000 or so clones, about four fifths of them seen just once; the ten biggest clones take up 1%. Sequencing was done on a sample of PBMCs. The source is a woman aged 45-65 years in good health and CMV-seropositive.

A remark on this clone: The junction departs from germline at one end; a sequencing error may be responsible. The same CDR3 is also encoded by other DNA sequences in this sample. The rearrangement joins TRBV6-6 to TRBJ1-1; D gene uncertain. CDR1 and CDR2 (germline): MNHNY, SVGAGI (reference sequence). This CDR3 region has 12 residues. The CDR3 nucleotides read TGCGCCAGCAGTTACTCGAGGGCCGGGGCTTTCTTT. Residues: CASSYSRAGAFF.

This clone turned up a few times. The chain has TRBV7-2 and TRBJ2-1; TRBD2 matches at 8 bases. The CDR3 runs to 15 residues. The germline CDR1 and CDR2 sequences are SGHTA and FQGNSA. Trimming cost V 3 bases and J 10 bases; bases outside gene matches: 11. The DNA for the CDR3 is TGTGCCAGCAGCTTGGGACGGGGGGGCCAAGGGGAGCAGTTCTTC. Translation gives CASSLGRGGQGEQFF.

V gene TRBV19 combines with J gene TRBJ2-3; the D is unclear. This CDR3 has 14 residues. V shed 1 base and J shed 1 base, with 6 bases lying between them. Germline V gene data show CDR1 as LNHDA and CDR2 as SQIVND (reference sequence). CDR3 DNA sequence: TGTGCCAGTAGTATAGGTATTGGCACAGATACGCAGTATTTT. This gives the protein CASSIGIGTDTQYF.

The chain combines TRBV5-1 with TRBJ1-1; D not resolved. The V end was cut by 1 base, the J end by 0 bases, with 13 bases between. Germline loops: CDR1 SGHRS, CDR2 YFSETQ. This CDR3 is built from 16 residues. CDR3 sequence: CASSLRGSEVNTEAFF. The CDR3 region has the DNA TGCGCCAGCAGCTTGCGTGGGTCAGAGGTGAACACTGAAGCTTTCTTT.

This clone was counted a few times. CDR3 DNA: TGTGCCATCAGTGCAGGGGGACTTTCAGGCCGGCAGTACTTC. As protein: CAISAGGLSGRQYF. This sequence joins TRBV10-3 and TRBJ2-7; possibly TRBD1 for D (7 bases). This CDR3 region has 14 residues. Germline V gene data show CDR1 as ENHRY and CDR2 as SYGVKD. Trimming removed 4 bases at V and 9 bases at J, with 19 bases between.

The chain combines TRBV11-3 with TRBJ2-1; TRBD2 might be the D (6 bases). The CDR3 consists of 15 residues. CDR1 is SGHNT and CDR2 is YENEEA in the germline V gene. V lost 3 bases and J lost 10, with 19 bases in between. In nucleotides, the CDR3 is TGTGCCAGCAGCTTTATCGGCGGGACCCTAAGCGAGCAGTTCTTC. This translates into CASSFIGGTLSEQFF.

The rearrangement links TRBV14 to TRBJ1-6, with D perhaps TRBD1 (5 bases). The CDR3 covers 15 residues. Between the trimmed V and J ends, which lost 1 base and 9 bases, there was a span of 13 bases. The germline V gene has CDR1 SGHDN and CDR2 FVKESK. The CDR3: CASSQVGRGSSPLHF. The CDR3 DNA sequence: TGTGCCAGCAGCCAAGTGGGGAGGGGCAGTTCACCCCTCCACTTT.

The chain is built from TRBV18 and TRBJ1-5; D perhaps matches TRBD1 (6 bases). Trimming removed 5 bases from V and 5 bases from J, with 16 bases in between. The CDR3 is 15 amino acids. CDR1 is KGHSH, CDR2 LQKENI, per germline. In DNA form, the CDR3 reads TGTGCCAGCTCAAAAGAGGCGGGGGCGGATCAGCCCCAGCATTTT. Its translation: CASSKEAGADQPQHF. The entire variable domain, with the rest obtained from reference TRBV18 and TRBJ1-5, is as follows: NAGVMQNPRHLVRRRGQEARLRCSPMKGHSHVYWYRQLPEEGLKFMVYLQKENIIDESGMPKERFSAEFPKEGPSILRIQQVVRGDSAAYFCASSKEAGADQPQHFGDGTRLSIL.

This chain connects TRBV14 to TRBJ2-2, with D uncertain. Per germline, CDR1 SGHDN and CDR2 FVKESK. The CDR3 contains 16 residues. Between the trimmed V and J ends, which lost 1 base and 0 bases, there was a span of 9 bases. The CDR3 sequence: CASSQVVAANTGELFF. Written as DNA, the CDR3 is TGTGCCAGCAGCCAAGTAGTTGCTGCGAACACCGGGGAGCTGTTTTTT. The variable domain in full, with the rest retrieved from reference TRBV14 and TRBJ2-2, is EAGVTQFPSHSVIEKGQTVTLRCDPISGHDNLYWYRRVMGKEIKFLLHFVKESKQDESGMPNNRFLAERTGGTYSTLKVQPAELEDSGVYFCASSQVVAANTGELFFGEGSRLTVL.

The V gene is TRBV27, the J gene TRBJ2-7; the D gene is possibly TRBD1 (6 bases). The CDR3 is 14 residues long. From germline, CDR1 is MNHEY and CDR2 SMNVEV (reference sequence). The V end lost 2 bases, the J end lost 3 bases, and 11 bases lay between the germline ends. In DNA form, the CDR3 reads TGTGCCAGCAGTTTAATGGGACAAGACTACGAGCAGTACTTC. Its translation: CASSLMGQDYEQYF.